This T cell receptor (beta chain) came from a study of cytomegalovirus exposure and HLA in healthy donors. Findings and caveats of the study: For cytomegalovirus status, the classifier reportedly gave diagnoses with high specificity and sensitivity.

Method: immunoSEQ multiplex PCR; TCRdb's copy keeps in-frame clones and lacks some. This table has roughly 70,000 clones, approximately 95% appearing once. The CDR3 has 14 amino acids. Germline V lookup: CDR1 SGHDT, CDR2 YYEEEE. Trimming removed 3 bases from V and 8 bases from J, with 14 bases in between. This clone has a single count. Its specificity is unknown. The sample comprised PBMCs. The receptor was isolated from a man aged 18 to 30 in good health and CMV-seropositive. V is TRBV5-6 and J is TRBJ1-4, with TRBD1 as a possible D gene (6 bases). The CDR3 region is CASSSQTGNEKLFF. As DNA, the CDR3 is TGTGCCAGCAGCTCCCAAACAGGGAACGAAAAACTGTTTTTT.